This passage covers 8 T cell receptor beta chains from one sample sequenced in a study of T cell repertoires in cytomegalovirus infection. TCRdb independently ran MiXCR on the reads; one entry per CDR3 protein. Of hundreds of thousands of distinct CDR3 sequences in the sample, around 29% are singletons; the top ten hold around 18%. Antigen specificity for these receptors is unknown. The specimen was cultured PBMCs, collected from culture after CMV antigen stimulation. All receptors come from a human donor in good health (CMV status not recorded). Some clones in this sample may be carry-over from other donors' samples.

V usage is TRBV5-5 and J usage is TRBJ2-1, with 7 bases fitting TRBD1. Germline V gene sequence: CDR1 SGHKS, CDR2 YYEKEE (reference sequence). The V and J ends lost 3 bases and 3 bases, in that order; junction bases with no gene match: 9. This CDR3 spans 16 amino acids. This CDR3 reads CASSWPRTGSYNEQFF. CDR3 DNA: TGTGCCAGCAGCTGGCCCCGGACAGGAAGCTACAATGAGCAGTTCTTC.

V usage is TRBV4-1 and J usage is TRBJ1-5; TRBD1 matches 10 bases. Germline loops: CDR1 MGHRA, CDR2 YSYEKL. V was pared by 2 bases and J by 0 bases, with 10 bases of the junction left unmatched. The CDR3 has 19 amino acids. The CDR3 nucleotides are TGCGCCAGCAGCCAAAAGGGGACAGGGGCTTACGATAGCAATCAGCCCCAGCATTTT. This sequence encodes CASSQKGTGAYDSNQPQHF.

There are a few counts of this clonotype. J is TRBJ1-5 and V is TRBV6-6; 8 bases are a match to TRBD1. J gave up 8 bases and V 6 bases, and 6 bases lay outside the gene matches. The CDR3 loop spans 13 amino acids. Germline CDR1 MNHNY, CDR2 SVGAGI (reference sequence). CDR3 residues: CASSLGQVKPQHF. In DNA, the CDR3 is TGTGCCAGCAGCCTGGGACAGGTTAAGCCCCAGCATTTT.

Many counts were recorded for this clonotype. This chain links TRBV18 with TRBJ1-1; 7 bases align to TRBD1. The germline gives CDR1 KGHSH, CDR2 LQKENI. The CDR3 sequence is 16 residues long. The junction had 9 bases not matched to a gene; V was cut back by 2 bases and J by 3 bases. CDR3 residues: CASSPGVLGGDTEAFF. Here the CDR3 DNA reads TGTGCCAGCTCACCAGGAGTACTAGGGGGCGACACTGAAGCTTTCTTT.

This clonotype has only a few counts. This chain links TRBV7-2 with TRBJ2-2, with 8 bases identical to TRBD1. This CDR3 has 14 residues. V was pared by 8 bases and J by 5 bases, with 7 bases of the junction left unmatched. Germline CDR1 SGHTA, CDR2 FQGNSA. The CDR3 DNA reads TGTGCCAGCTGTGAACAGGGGGTGACCGGGGAGCTGTTTTTT. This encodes CASCEQGVTGELFF.

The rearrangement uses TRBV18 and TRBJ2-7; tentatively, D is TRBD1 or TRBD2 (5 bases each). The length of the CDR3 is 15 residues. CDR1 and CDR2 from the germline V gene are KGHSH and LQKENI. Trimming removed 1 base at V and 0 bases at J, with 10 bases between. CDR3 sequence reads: CASSPRVGRSYEQYF. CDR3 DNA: TGTGCCAGCTCACCACGGGTGGGACGCTCCTACGAGCAGTACTTC.

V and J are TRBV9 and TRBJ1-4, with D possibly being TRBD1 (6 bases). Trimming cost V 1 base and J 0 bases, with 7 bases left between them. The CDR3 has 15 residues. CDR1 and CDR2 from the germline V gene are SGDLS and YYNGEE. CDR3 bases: TGTGCCAGCAGCGTACAGGGGACAACTAATGAAAAACTGTTTTTT. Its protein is CASSVQGTTNEKLFF.

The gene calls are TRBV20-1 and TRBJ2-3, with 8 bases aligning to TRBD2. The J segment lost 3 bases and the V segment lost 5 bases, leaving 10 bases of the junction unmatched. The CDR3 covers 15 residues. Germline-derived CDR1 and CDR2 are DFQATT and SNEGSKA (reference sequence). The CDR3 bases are TGCAGTGCTCCGAGGGGACTAGGTGATACAGATACGCAGTATTTT. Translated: CSAPRGLGDTDTQYF.